This T cell receptor beta chain originates from a study of memory CD4+ T cells and cytomegalovirus serostatus. Study findings and constraints: Of approximately 160 reported CMV TCRbeta sequences, roughly 70 were found in memory CD4+ repertoires.

Notes on this clone: Its antigen is not identified.

The sort gate was single viable CD3+CD4+CD8-CD45RO+ cells for memory CD4+ T cells. Total CD4+ T cells were enriched by CD4 positive selection. Germline loops: CDR1 SNHLY, CDR2 FYNNEI. CDR3 length: 12 residues. V gave up 4 bases and J gave up 8 bases, with 11 bases separating them. The data were produced by immunoSEQ multiplex PCR, yet TCRdb's version contains in-frame clones alone and is incomplete. Here the sample spans around 88,000 clones, 75% to 85% being singletons. This chain joins TRBV2 and TRBJ1-1; a weak D match, TRBD1 (6 bases). This TCR derives from an adult in good health and CMV-seropositive. The sample was memory CD4+ T cells from blood. The CDR3 sequence: CASSAQGSEAFF. The CDR3 DNA follows: TGTGCCAGCAGTGCCCAGGGGTCGGAAGCTTTCTTT.